Listed below are T cell receptor beta chains from one sample, sequenced in a study of chemoradiotherapy in HPV16-positive cancers. Generated by immunoSEQ multiplex PCR, the TCRdb table keeps only in-frame clones and is missing some. The table records about 15,000 clones, 80% to 90% of them present only once. The starting material was blood, obtained from a patient who underwent chemoradiotherapy. All receptors derive from a human donor with HPV-associated anogenital cancer. Each CDR3 is given with its conserved first and last residue. The D gene is left open where the match is weak. Not every row has a clone size; where given, it reads once, few, many or a size class.

abundance	v_gene	j_gene	d_gene	CDR3nt	CDR3aa
.	TRBV5-1	TRBJ1-5	.	TGCGCCAGCAGCTTGGCGGCAGGGCATCAGCCCCAGCATTTT	CASSLAAGHQPQHF
few	TRBV25-1	TRBJ2-7	.	TGTGCCAGCAGTGAGATAAATATCTTGACAGGCGAGCAGTACTTC	CASSEINILTGEQYF
.	TRBV5-8	TRBJ2-4	TRBD1	TGTGCCAGCAGCTTGGTCATTGGACAGGGGAAAGGAAACATTCAGTACTTC	CASSLVIGQGKGNIQYF
.	TRBV5-1	TRBJ2-2	TRBD1	TGCGCCAGCAGCCGAGGACAGGGGCAGAGCACCGGGGAGCTGTTTTTT	CASSRGQGQSTGELFF
.	TRBV28	TRBJ2-7	.	TGTGCCAGCAGGACAACAGGGATCTACGAGCAGTACTTC	CASRTTGIYEQYF
.	TRBV5-3	TRBJ1-6	.	TGTGCCAGAAGCTTGGCCGAGGCAGACCACTTT	CARSLAEADHF
.	TRBV2	TRBJ2-3	.	TGTGCCAGCCTAACACAGGGCAACCTATTCACAGATACGCAGTATTTT	CASLTQGNLFTDTQYF
.	TRBV5-4	TRBJ1-2	.	TGTGCCAGCAGCCCCAGGGGCAATGATTATGGCTACACCTTC	CASSPRGNDYGYTF
.	TRBV18	TRBJ1-5	.	TGTGCCAGCTCAAGCGGCAATCAGCCCCAGCATTTT	CASSSGNQPQHF
.	TRBV7-9	TRBJ2-1	TRBD2	TGTGCCAGCTTAGCGGGGGAGAAACAATGGGAGCAGTTCTTC	CASLAGEKQWEQFF
.	TRBV27	TRBJ2-1	TRBD2	TGTGCCAGCAGGCGGACTAGCGGGATCTCGTACAATGAGCAGTTCTTC	CASRRTSGISYNEQFF
.	TRBV27	TRBJ2-1	TRBD2	TGTGCCAGCAGCAAGCGGGAGGGCCGAAATGAGCAGTTCTTC	CASSKREGRNEQFF
.	TRBV27	TRBJ2-7	.	TGTGCCAGCAGTCCCGGGACGTTTGACGAGCAGTACTTC	CASSPGTFDEQYF
.	TRBV13	TRBJ1-1	.	TGTGCCAGCAGCTTTGGGGGGAGGACTGAAGCTTTCTTT	CASSFGGRTEAFF
.	TRBV7-9	TRBJ1-5	.	TGTGCCAGCAGCCCCGGGTATCAGCCCCAGCATTTT	CASSPGYQPQHF
.	TRBV6-1	TRBJ2-7	.	TGTGCCAGCGTGGGACATCCGAGCTCCTACGAGCAGTACTTC	CASVGHPSSYEQYF
.	TRBV6-6	TRBJ1-4	TRBD1	TGTGCCAGCAGCTCCAAGGGGGCGGGGATTCCAAAACTGTTTTTT	CASSSKGAGIPKLFF
once	TRBV4-2	TRBJ2-3	TRBD2	TGTGCCAGCAGCCAAGGGGGGACTAGCGGGGCGGATACGCAGTATTTT	CASSQGGTSGADTQYF
.	TRBV5-1	TRBJ2-7	TRBD1	TGCGCCAGCAGCTTGAATCAGGGGGTGGTTTTCGAGCAGTACTTC	CASSLNQGVVFEQYF
.	TRBV20-1	TRBJ2-5	.	TGCAGTGCTCTCGCTGGGGAGACCCAGTACTTC	CSALAGETQYF
once	TRBV2	TRBJ1-2	.	TGTGCCAGCAGTTCACAGGGCTATGGCTACACCTTC	CASSSQGYGYTF
.	TRBV27	TRBJ1-2	.	TGTGCCAGCAGTTTATCGCACAGAGGGGATGGCTACACCTTC	CASSLSHRGDGYTF
.	TRBV11-3	TRBJ2-1	TRBD2	TGTGCCAGCAGCTCGAGGACTAGCTACAATGAGCAGTTCTTC	CASSSRTSYNEQFF
.	TRBV9	TRBJ2-7	.	TGTGCCAGCAGCACGCGCGATGGATTTAGCTACGAGCAGTACTTC	CASSTRDGFSYEQYF
once	TRBV2	TRBJ2-3	.	TGTGCCAGCAGTGAGGGTCGGGACCCCTACACAGATACGCAGTATTTT	CASSEGRDPYTDTQYF
.	TRBV4-1	TRBJ1-1	.	TGCGCCAGCAGCCAAGGGGGGGGGTACACTGAAGCTTTCTTT	CASSQGGGYTEAFF
.	TRBV6-6	TRBJ1-3	TRBD1	TGTGCCAGCACCCTAACAGGGGATGGAAACACCATATATTTT	CASTLTGDGNTIYF
.	TRBV18	TRBJ2-1	TRBD1	TGTGCCAGCTCACCTAGGGCAGGGGGCAATGAGCAGTTCTTC	CASSPRAGGNEQFF
.	TRBV2	TRBJ2-2	.	TGTGCCAGCAGTGATGTGGGGGGAACCGGGGAGCTGTTTTTT	CASSDVGGTGELFF
.	TRBV5-5	TRBJ1-1	.	TGTGCCAGCAGCTACAATATTGGGTATTTGGTGACTGAAGCTTTCTTT	CASSYNIGYLVTEAFF
.	TRBV19	TRBJ1-1	.	TGTGCCAGTAGTATAGCACGGAACACTGAAGCTTTCTTT	CASSIARNTEAFF